What follows are 9 T cell receptor beta chains derived from one specimen sequenced in a study of vaccination effects on CD4 cells after COVID-19. Profiled with immunoSEQ multiplex PCR; TCRdb holds only in-frame clones, not every one. This sample carries roughly 20,000 clones, over 65% of them seen once, and the ten largest clones take roughly 25%. Before sequencing, viral peptide pools were used by the ViraFEST assay to expand antigen-specific CD4+ T cells. Isolation of CD4+ T cells took place after about 10 days of culture. The study found no prior SARS-CoV-2 infection in the vaccine recipients, who tested negative for nucleocapsid antibodies. These receptors are not linked to any known antigen. Sequenced here: CD4+ T cells from PBMCs cultured with HCoV-NL63 spike peptides, sampled before COVID-19 vaccination. The receptors shown here come from a human donor who received a COVID-19 vaccine.

This rearrangement joins TRBV6-6 to TRBJ1-1, with D perhaps matching TRBD1 (6 bases). The ends were cut back, 0 bases at V and 13 bases at J, with 12 bases in the middle. From germline, CDR1 is MNHNY and CDR2 SVGAGI (reference sequence). The CDR3 has 12 amino acids. CDR3: CASSYSGTKFFF. For the CDR3, the DNA is TGTGCCAGCAGTTACTCCGGGACAAAGTTTTTCTTT.

The CDR3 here is CASSYGQGASEKLFF. CDR3 DNA sequence: TGTGCCAGCAGTTACGGACAGGGGGCTAGTGAAAAACTGTTTTTT. The chain is built from TRBV6-5 and TRBJ1-4; 11 positions agree with TRBD1. Germline CDR1 is MNHEY and CDR2 is SVGAGI. V was clipped by 2 bases and J by 7 bases; unmatched bases: 3. CDR3 length: 15 residues.

The rearrangement links TRBV6-5 to TRBJ2-7; 7 nucleotides line up with TRBD1. The germline CDR1 and CDR2 sequences are MNHEY and SVGAGI. The CDR3 spans 13 residues. V gave up 6 bases and J gave up 7 bases; unmatched junction bases: 9. CDR3 residues: CASRAGTEKEQYF. The CDR3 region has the DNA TGTGCCAGCAGGGCCGGGACAGAGAAAGAGCAGTACTTC.

Only a few counts were recorded for this clone. The chain uses TRBV28 and TRBJ2-7; TRBD1 matches at 7 bases. Looked up from germline, CDR1 is MDHEN and CDR2 is SYDVKM. The junction had 4 bases not matched to a gene; V was cut back by 5 bases and J by 0 bases. CDR3 length: 14 amino acids. CDR3 residues: CASSRRGPSYEQYF. DNA for the CDR3: TGTGCCAGCAGTCGAAGGGGGCCCTCCTACGAGCAGTACTTC.

This clone counts as large (0.1 to 1%). This chain connects TRBV11-2 to TRBJ2-1, with 10 bases identical to TRBD2. With V trimmed by 6 bases and J by 4 bases, 9 bases remained unmatched. The CDR3 runs 16 residues. Germline V gene data show CDR1 as SGHAT and CDR2 as FQNNGV. The DNA for the CDR3 is TGTGCCAGCAGGCCAGCCCTAGCGGGGGCTTACAATGAGCAGTTCTTC. It encodes CASRPALAGAYNEQFF.

This rearrangement joins TRBV30 to TRBJ1-1, with 10 bases fitting TRBD1. Germline loops: CDR1 GTSNPN, CDR2 SVGIG (reference sequence). CDR3 length: 15 residues. V gave up 4 bases and J gave up 1 base; unmatched junction bases: 6. The CDR3: CAWTRQGARNTEAFF. CDR3 DNA: TGTGCCTGGACAAGACAGGGGGCGAGGAACACTGAAGCTTTCTTT.

This clone appeared a few times. The genes are TRBV10-3 and TRBJ1-1; the D is unclear. This CDR3 has 12 residues. Trimming left V 7 bases short and J 0 bases short, with 6 bases between. Per the germline V gene, CDR1 is ENHRY and CDR2 is SYGVKD. The CDR3 nucleotides are TGTGCCATCAAAGGTATGAACACTGAAGCTTTCTTT. This encodes CAIKGMNTEAFF.

The chain couples TRBV7-9 to TRBJ2-5; 11 nucleotides line up with TRBD1. CDR1 and CDR2 (germline): SEHNR, FQNEAQ (reference sequence). This CDR3 is built from 16 residues. Unmatched junction bases numbered 9, after V lost 5 bases and J lost 4 bases. CDR3 in DNA: TGTGCCAGCAGCCCGCTCCGGGACAGGGGGAGAGAGACCCAGTACTTC. Translation: CASSPLRDRGRETQYF.

This clone was seen a few times. The chain's CDR3 is CASSQDEGTGQPQHF. CDR3 DNA sequence: TGCGCCAGCAGCCAAGATGAGGGGACCGGTCAGCCCCAGCATTTT. The chain has TRBV4-3 and TRBJ1-5; tentative D call: TRBD1 (5 bases). The CDR3 consists of 15 residues. Germline loops: CDR1 LGHNA, CDR2 YSLEER. Trimming pared 0 bases from V and 6 bases from J, leaving 12 bases between.